This T cell receptor beta chain derives from a study of regulatory T cells in long-lasting Graves disease. This clonotype has ten or more counts. As for time point: newly diagnosed GD, antithyroid drugs for less than 3 months. RNA from PBMCs was the source of the TCR library. iRepertoire HTBI primers and Arm-PCR of CDR3 regions built TCR beta libraries. TCRdb redid the calling of the multiplex PCR reads with MiXCR, one entry per CDR3 protein. The sample has 300,000 to 400,000 distinct CDR3 sequences, around 15% seen once. Trimming at V came to 9 bases and at J to 8 bases, leaving 11 bases not matched to a gene. This CDR3 comprises 14 residues. Looked up from germline, CDR1 is SNHLY and CDR2 is FYNNEI. In addition, the sample was reused for a study of T cells in Graves' hyperthyroidism and ophthalmopathy.

This receptor was identified in a man in his forties with Graves disease. This chain connects TRBV2 to TRBJ2-1, with 9 bases fitting TRBD2. Sequences were derived from peripheral blood mononuclear cells (PBMCs), sampled at new diagnosis, from a patient treated with antithyroid drugs. As DNA, the CDR3 is TGTGCCAGTCCCCCGGGACTAGCCGGTGATGAGCAGTTCTTC. Translation gives CASPPGLAGDEQFF.